The 12 T cell receptor beta chains below all came from one sample that was sequenced in a study of blood T cell repertoires in COVID-19. Some clones are missing from TCRdb's copy, which holds only in-frame ones; the method was immunoSEQ multiplex PCR. The table shows about 160,000 clones, with roughly 82% occurring only once. Source material: peripheral blood. These receptors all stem from a woman aged 40-49 years with COVID-19, enrolled during active disease.

This chain joins TRBV12-5 and TRBJ1-2; D gene ambiguous. CDR3 length: 13 residues. V shed 1 base and J shed 8 bases, with 11 bases lying between them. The V gene's germline CDR1 is LGHNT and CDR2 FRNRAP. The CDR3, as DNA: TGTGCTAGTGGTTTGGGGACTTTCGAGGGCTACACCTTC. Translated: CASGLGTFEGYTF.

V gene TRBV2 combines with J gene TRBJ1-1; TRBD1 might be the D (5 bases). The CDR3 loop spans 12 amino acids. Trimming took off 7 bases at V and 4 bases at J, with 10 bases between the two ends. Germline lookup yields CDR1 SNHLY and CDR2 FYNNEI. The CDR3 nucleotides are TGTGCCAGCACCTACGGGGGCACTGAAGCTTTCTTT. Amino acid sequence: CASTYGGTEAFF.

This sequence joins TRBV6-2 or TRBV6-3 and TRBJ2-1; D is possibly TRBD1 (5 bases). Deletions cut 6 bases from V and 2 bases from J, with 8 bases between. CDR1 is MNHEY, CDR2 SVGEGT, per germline. CDR3 length: 13 amino acids. For the CDR3, the DNA is TGTGCCAGCAGCATGGACACCTACAATGAGCAGTTCTTC. Translating it yields CASSMDTYNEQFF.

This clone showed up just once. J is TRBJ1-2 and V is TRBV5-1; no definite D call. CDR3 size: 14 residues. Germline loops: CDR1 SGHRS, CDR2 YFSETQ. V was clipped by 2 bases and J by 4 bases, with 12 bases between them. In DNA form, the CDR3 reads TGCGCCAGCAGCTTATGGGAGGGCGGCTATGGCTACACCTTC. Translating gives CASSLWEGGYGYTF.

As to this clone: Compared with germline, one end of the junction differs, possibly owing to a read error. The chain carries TRBV7-7 and TRBJ2-5; TRBD2 aligns across 9 bases. The CDR3 is 14 amino acids. The germline gives CDR1 SSHAT, CDR2 FNYEAQ (reference sequence). CDR3 loop: CASSWGAGGETQYF. CDR3 nucleotides: TGTGCTAGCAGCTGGGGAGCGGGGGGAGAGACCCAGTACTTC. Variable domain in full (rest from reference TRBV7-7 and TRBJ2-5): GAGVSQSPRYKVTKRGQDVTLRCDPISSHATLYWYQQALGQGPEFLTYFNYEAQPDKSGLPSDRFSAERPEGSISTLTIQRTEQRDSAMYRCASSWGAGGETQYFGPGTRLLVL.

The rearrangement links TRBV5-1 to TRBJ2-1; TRBD2 is a possible D gene (5 bases). With 1 base removed from V and 2 bases from J, the gap between germline ends came to 13 bases. The CDR3 length is 16 residues. Germline V CDR1 and CDR2: SGHRS, YFSETQ. CDR3 nucleotides: TGCGCCAGCAGCTTGATCGGGGTTGGGGCCTACAATGAGCAGTTCTTC. Its translation: CASSLIGVGAYNEQFF.

The chain carries TRBV4-1 and TRBJ1-3; 8 nucleotides match TRBD1. V trimming: 6 bases; J trimming: 4 bases; junction bases outside the gene matches: 11. The CDR3 length is 16 residues. Germline CDR1 MGHRA, CDR2 YSYEKL. CDR3 bases: TGCGCCAGCAGAACAAAGACAGGGGCAAGCGGAAACACCATATATTTT. It specifies CASRTKTGASGNTIYF.

The V and J genes are TRBV2 and TRBJ1-2, with D unresolved. The germline V gene has CDR1 SNHLY and CDR2 FYNNEI. Between the trimmed V and J ends, which lost 8 bases and 4 bases, there was a span of 14 bases. The CDR3 consists of 13 residues. CDR3 region: CASRREVGYGYTF. The CDR3 DNA reads TGTGCCAGCCGCCGGGAGGTCGGCTATGGCTACACCTTC. Complete variable domain (other parts from reference TRBV2 and TRBJ1-2): EPEVTQTPSHQVTQMGQEVILRCVPISNHLYFYWYRQILGQKVEFLVSFYNNEISEKSEIFDDQFSVERPDGSNFTLKIRSTKLEDSAMYFCASRREVGYGYTFGSGTRLTVV.

The J gene is TRBJ2-7, the V gene TRBV10-3; a weak D match, TRBD1 (5 bases). Trimming removed 5 bases from V and 2 bases from J, with 10 bases in between. CDR3 size: 13 residues. The germline gives CDR1 ENHRY, CDR2 SYGVKD. Written as DNA, the CDR3 is TGTGCCATCAGTCCCGACAGTACCTACGAGCAGTACGTC. Translating gives CAISPDSTYEQYV.

This clone was seen just once. J is TRBJ1-6 and V is TRBV27, with D unclear. V dropped 6 bases and J dropped 5 bases, with 5 bases sitting between them. The V gene's germline CDR1 is MNHEY and CDR2 SMNVEV (reference sequence). The CDR3 is 12 residues long. As DNA, the CDR3 is TGTGCCAGCAGAGACAATAATTCACCCCTCCACTTT. This codes for CASRDNNSPLHF.

The chain carries TRBV2 and TRBJ2-2; 12 bases align to TRBD2. CDR1 and CDR2 (germline): SNHLY, FYNNEI. This CDR3 has 18 amino acids. V lost 5 bases, J lost 2 bases, and 9 bases stayed unmatched. The CDR3 sequence is CASSSAGLAGLNTGELFF. CDR3 DNA: TGTGCCAGCAGTAGTGCCGGACTAGCGGGGCTCAACACCGGGGAGCTGTTTTTT.

Only a few counts were recorded for this clone. The gene calls are TRBV5-6 and TRBJ2-1; no firm D call. The CDR3 sequence is 13 residues long. The V and J ends lost 1 base and 4 bases respectively, with 6 bases between them. The germline CDR1 and CDR2 sequences are SGHDT and YYEEEE. The CDR3 sequence is CASSLFGYNEQFF. Here the CDR3 DNA reads TGTGCCAGCAGCTTGTTCGGGTACAATGAGCAGTTCTTC. Complete variable domain (other parts from reference TRBV5-6 and TRBJ2-1): DAGVTQSPTHLIKTRGQQVTLRCSPKSGHDTVSWYQQALGQGPQFIFQYYEEEERQRGNFPDRFSGHQFPNYSSELNVNALLLGDSALYLCASSLFGYNEQFFGPGTRLTVL.